The sequence of this T cell receptor beta chain was determined in a study of T-cell reconstitution after alpha-beta-depleted transplantation in children. Broader study findings: Reportedly, alpha-beta T cells present about two months post-transplant originated from several hundred expanded clones of graft origin. Surviving recipient cells, namely T cells and thymic progenitors, were the source of high day-60 TCRbeta diversity in some patients.

The CDR3 runs 15 residues. The V gene's germline CDR1 is SGHRS and CDR2 YFSETQ. Trimming removed 4 bases from V and 7 bases from J, with 17 bases in between. Unique molecular identifiers were built into the TCRbeta library. Each CDR3 protein is one row after TCRdb ran MiXCR on the PCR reads. This sample has a few hundred thousand distinct CDR3 sequences; 27% occur once, and the top ten carry about 35%. A few counts support this clonotype. Its cognate antigen is unknown. V usage is TRBV5-1 and J usage is TRBJ1-4, with a weak D call TRBD1 (5 bases). This sequence was found in a boy under three years old with Wiskott-Aldrich syndrome, due to receive a stem cell transplant. The starting material was PBMCs, obtained before TCRalphabeta/CD19-depleted stem cell transplant. CDR3 coding DNA: TGCGCCAGCAGCGACTCCGGGACCCCCGGTGAAAAACTGTTTTTT. As protein: CASSDSGTPGEKLFF.